These T cell receptor beta chains were read from a single sample in a study of T-cell memory formation after mild COVID-19. MiXCR was run by TCRdb on the 5' RACE reads, yielding one entry per CDR3 protein. The top ten hold approximately 22% of the sample, which has some 300,000 distinct CDR3 sequences, approximately 22% seen once. The sample was PBMCs or a T cell subset sorted from them (not recorded which). The receptors here all came from a man younger than 35 who had mild COVID-19 (a few samples of this study predate the infection). Cell type and time point are not known. Each CDR3 is given with its conserved first and last residue. Each record gives: clone size, D gene, J gene, V gene, CDR3 protein, CDR3 DNA. The D gene is left open where the match is weak. Some rows mark clone size as missing; the rest say once, few, many or name a class of expanded clone.

>NA|NA|TRBJ1-1|TRBV7-2
CASSPVSRGEAFF
TGTGCCAGCAGCCCCGTTTCCCGTGGAGAAGCTTTCTTT
>few|NA|TRBJ2-5|TRBV5-1
CASRALTQETQYF
TGCGCCAGCCGCGCTCTGACCCAAGAGACCCAGTACTTC
>NA|NA|TRBJ2-5|TRBV12-3/TRBV12-4
CASSIRDQETQYF
TGTGCCAGCAGTATCCGGGACCAAGAGACCCAGTACTTC
>NA|NA|TRBJ1-1|TRBV28
CASGRASTGNTEAFF
TGTGCCAGCGGTAGAGCATCAACCGGGAACACTGAAGCTTTCTTT
>NA|NA|TRBJ2-3|TRBV5-1
CASSLLRGTSTDTQYF
TGCGCCAGCAGCTTGTTGCGGGGAACTAGCACAGATACGCAGTATTTT
>few|NA|TRBJ1-2|TRBV28
CASSSFFWDGYTF
TGTGCCAGCAGCAGTTTTTTCTGGGATGGCTACACCTTC
>NA|TRBD2|TRBJ2-5|TRBV5-1
CASSTGTSSQETQYF
TGCGCCAGCAGCACCGGGACTAGCTCCCAAGAGACCCAGTACTTC
>many|NA|TRBJ1-5|TRBV29-1
CSVAPGGLNQPQHF
TGCAGCGTGGCCCCCGGGGGCCTCAATCAGCCCCAGCATTTT
>NA|TRBD2|TRBJ2-7|TRBV11-1
CASSSWTSGDEQYF
TGTGCCAGCAGCTCTTGGACTAGCGGAGACGAGCAGTACTTC
>few|TRBD1|TRBJ2-7|TRBV3-1
CASSGPGQGWYEQYF
TGTGCCAGCAGCGGACCGGGACAGGGTTGGTACGAGCAGTACTTC
>few|NA|TRBJ1-2|TRBV7-2
CASSLGPRDSGYTF
TGTGCCAGCAGCTTAGGGCCCCGGGACTCAGGCTACACCTTC
>many|NA|TRBJ1-1|TRBV27
CASSFVGGTEAFF
TGTGCCAGCAGTTTTGTAGGAGGGACTGAAGCTTTCTTT
>NA|NA|TRBJ2-7|TRBV5-1
CASSLLLSENEQYF
TGCGCCAGCAGCTTGCTGTTGAGCGAGAACGAGCAGTACTTC
>NA|TRBD2|TRBJ2-3|TRBV28
CASSFRPSGGDTQYF
TGTGCCAGCAGTTTTAGACCCAGCGGGGGAGATACGCAGTATTTT
>many|NA|TRBJ1-5|TRBV15
CATRASGTGNQPQHF
TGTGCCACCAGAGCTTCGGGGACGGGCAATCAGCCCCAGCATTTT
>NA|NA|TRBJ1-3|TRBV28
CASTAPNTMLSGNTIYF
TGTGCCAGCACCGCCCCCAATACGATGCTGTCTGGAAACACCATATATTTT
>NA|TRBD1|TRBJ1-6|TRBV6-4
CASSPTGQGSLSPLHF
TGTGCCAGCAGTCCAACGGGACAGGGGTCCCTGTCACCCCTCCACTTT
>NA|NA|TRBJ1-2|TRBV7-2
CASLPLGGEVTGYGYTF
TGTGCCAGCCTCCCCTTGGGGGGCGAAGTTACGGGCTATGGCTACACCTTC
>few|NA|TRBJ2-7|TRBV20-1
CSARDDTSYSYEQYF
TGCAGTGCTAGAGACGACACATCCTACTCCTACGAGCAGTACTTC
>NA|TRBD2|TRBJ2-1|TRBV13
CASSGGDYRLIDEQFF
TGTGCCAGCAGCGGGGGGGACTACCGGCTAATTGATGAGCAGTTCTTC
>NA|TRBD1|TRBJ2-3|TRBV6-2/TRBV6-3
CSSSSRGLAGSSTDTQYF
TGTTCCAGCTCGAGCAGGGGGCTTGCGGGGTCTAGCACAGATACGCAGTATTTT
>NA|NA|TRBJ2-5|TRBV6-2/TRBV6-3
CASSRIYQETQYF
TGTGCAAGCAGTCGAATATACCAAGAGACCCAGTACTTC
>NA|NA|TRBJ1-1|TRBV20-1
CSAQIHSGGTEAFF
TGCAGTGCACAGATACATTCAGGTGGGACTGAAGCTTTCTTT
>NA|TRBD1|TRBJ2-7|TRBV5-1
CASRGDRGRYEQYF
TGCGCCAGCAGGGGGGACAGGGGCCGGTACGAGCAGTACTTC
>NA|NA|TRBJ1-5|TRBV12-3/TRBV12-4
CASEAQLNQPQHF
TGTGCCAGCGAGGCACAGCTCAATCAGCCCCAGCATTTT
>once|NA|TRBJ2-7|TRBV9
CASSGYTYEQYF
TGTGCCAGCAGCGGCTACACCTACGAGCAGTACTTC
>NA|NA|TRBJ2-5|TRBV5-1
CASSWRGLEETQYF
TGCGCCAGCAGCTGGAGGGGGCTCGAGGAGACCCAGTACTTC
>NA|NA|TRBJ2-3|TRBV7-6
CASRGGASPSTDTQYF
TGTGCCAGCAGAGGCGGGGCAAGCCCTAGCACAGATACGCAGTATTTT
>NA|NA|TRBJ1-2|TRBV3-1
CASSQEYIHYGYTF
TGTGCCAGCAGCCAAGAGTACATTCACTATGGCTACACCTTC
>NA|TRBD1|TRBJ1-1|TRBV12-3/TRBV12-4
CASSSSGGTTEAFF
TGTGCCAGCAGCTCCTCAGGGGGCACCACTGAAGCTTTCTTT
>few|NA|TRBJ1-5|TRBV7-9
CASGRSNQPQHF
TGTGCCAGCGGGAGGAGCAATCAGCCCCAGCATTTT
>few|TRBD2|TRBJ2-7|TRBV7-9
CASSLGERGAREQYF
TGTGCCAGCAGCTTAGGGGAGCGGGGGGCGAGGGAGCAGTACTTC
>few|NA|TRBJ2-2|TRBV7-2
CASSPQGGNTGELFF
TGTGCCAGCAGCCCTCAGGGCGGAAACACCGGGGAGCTGTTTTTT
>few|NA|TRBJ1-6|TRBV6-6
CASSYREYNSPLHF
TGTGCCAGCAGTTATAGGGAATATAATTCACCCCTCCACTTT
>NA|NA|TRBJ2-1|TRBV4-1
CASSLLDLVSYNEQFF
TGCGCCAGCAGCCTCTTAGATCTGGTCTCCTACAATGAGCAGTTCTTC
>NA|NA|TRBJ1-1|TRBV12-3/TRBV12-4
CASGGVTEAFF
TGTGCCAGCGGCGGGGTCACTGAAGCTTTCTTT
>NA|NA|TRBJ1-3|TRBV25-1
CASSARGGNTIYF
TGTGCCAGCAGTGCCAGGGGCGGAAACACCATATATTTT
>NA|TRBD2|TRBJ2-5|TRBV5-1
CASSLSGGDQETQYF
TGCGCCAGCAGCCTCAGCGGGGGTGACCAAGAGACCCAGTACTTC
>few|NA|TRBJ1-4|TRBV9
CASSVAVGATNEKLFF
TGTGCCAGCAGCGTAGCTGTGGGAGCAACTAATGAAAAACTGTTTTTT
>few|NA|TRBJ2-3|TRBV2
CASSEAPSTSTDTQYF
TGTGCCAGCAGTGAAGCGCCCTCAACTAGCACAGATACGCAGTATTTT
>few|TRBD1|TRBJ2-4|TRBV20-1
CSVRGDRGLGVNIQYF
TGCAGTGTCAGAGGAGACAGGGGGCTGGGGGTAAACATTCAGTACTTC
>few|NA|TRBJ2-3|TRBV28
CASSLNRESTDTQYF
TGTGCCAGCAGTTTGAACAGGGAAAGCACAGATACGCAGTATTTT
>NA|NA|TRBJ2-5|TRBV6-2/TRBV6-3
CASSYGSIPPGETQYF
TGTGCCAGCAGTTACGGGAGTATACCCCCCGGGGAGACCCAGTACTTC
>few|NA|TRBJ1-5|TRBV4-1
CASSQESAAQPQHF
TGCGCCAGCAGCCAAGAATCCGCGGCTCAGCCCCAGCATTTT
>many|NA|TRBJ2-3|TRBV5-1
CASSRTGPGAADTQYF
TGCGCCAGCAGCAGAACGGGCCCCGGGGCGGCAGATACGCAGTATTTT